This T cell receptor (beta chain) was sequenced in a study of T-cell reconstitution after alpha-beta-depleted transplantation in children. This clonotype has only a few counts. Unique molecular identifiers were built into the TCRbeta library. TCRdb processed the PCR reads anew with MiXCR; each CDR3 protein has one entry. This table holds about 610,000 distinct CDR3 sequences, roughly 10% found once. Germline V CDR1 and CDR2: MDHEN, SYDVKM. This CDR3 is built from 13 residues. V gave up 8 bases and J gave up 7 bases, with 18 bases separating them. Sequencing was performed on PBMCs from the stem cell graft donor, taken from the stem cell graft. The chain links TRBV28 to TRBJ2-7; TRBD2 might be the D (6 bases). This receptor was obtained from a human donor who donated a stem cell graft to a child with acute myeloid leukemia. Here the CDR3 DNA reads TGTGCCAGCGCAATGGGGGGTCTTTGGGAGCAGTACTTC. Protein sequence: CASAMGGLWEQYF.